The next 8 T cell receptor beta chains were all read from a single sample in a study of blood T cells in healthy people across ages (dated by TCRdb to the mid-2010s). Receptor amplification or capture employed 5' RACE. The sequencer was an Illumina HiSeq 2500. A second roughly 6 to 11 cycle PCR used a sample-barcoded 5' primer and a J-beta primer mix. TCRdb's own reprocessing of the public reads used fastp at Q25 and MiXCR and kept productive beta chains. Duplicate CDR3 protein sequences are folded into a single record with the most common DNA and genes. A total of 1.5 million to 2 million distinct CDR3 sequences appear in this sample, about 28% of them only once. The biggest ten clones account for 7.7% of the sample. Sequenced input: blood. The receptor source for this set is a woman in her twenties or thirties in good health.

For this clonotype: The junction shows a germline mismatch at one end, possibly a read error. The chain has TRBV29-1 and TRBJ2-1; D is ambiguous. The V gene's germline CDR1 is SQVTM and CDR2 ANQGSEA. The CDR3 is made up of 14 amino acids. The CDR3 reads CSVEVASFYNGQFF. CDR3 DNA sequence: TGCAGCGTTGAAGTGGCTTCCTTTTACAATGGGCAGTTCTTC.

This clonotype was found a few times. V and J are TRBV6-1 and TRBJ2-2; D is possibly TRBD1 (6 bases). Per germline, CDR1 MNHNS and CDR2 SASEGT. The CDR3 is made up of 15 amino acids. V lost 6 bases, J lost 4 bases, and 15 bases lay in between. The CDR3 bases are TGTGCCAGCAGCTTCAGGGGTTATGGCACCGGGGAGCTGTTTTTT. It specifies CASSFRGYGTGELFF.

The chain employs TRBV7-9 and TRBJ2-3; 7 bases agree with TRBD1. V was clipped by 3 bases and J by 4 bases; unmatched bases: 7. The length of the CDR3 is 15 residues. From germline, CDR1 is SEHNR and CDR2 FQNEAQ (reference sequence). In nucleotides, the CDR3 is TGTGCCAGCAGCTTCGAAGGGACAGTGGCAGATACGCAGTATTTT. As protein: CASSFEGTVADTQYF.

The chain is built from TRBV7-9 and TRBJ2-4; the match to TRBD1 covers 11 bases. The J call may be mistaken, given a closer DNA end match to TRBJ2-5. Germline V lookup: CDR1 SEHNR, CDR2 FQNEAQ (reference sequence). The length of the CDR3 is 17 residues. Here the CDR3 DNA reads TGTGCCAGCAGCTACTGGACAGGGGGCCTGGGCGGAGAGACCCAGTACTTC. Its translation: CASSYWTGGLGGETQYF.

This clonotype was seen many times. The chain combines TRBV11-2 with TRBJ2-7, with 10 bases identical to TRBD2. Germline assignment: CDR1 SGHAT and CDR2 FQNNGV. J was trimmed by 4 bases and V by 5 bases; bases with no gene match: 8. This CDR3 region has 15 residues. The DNA for the CDR3 is TGTGCCAGCAGCCCCTTGGCTAGCGGGAGTTACGAGCAGTACTTC. Translated, it gives CASSPLASGSYEQYF.

V usage is TRBV29-1 and J usage is TRBJ2-3; D gene uncertain. CDR1 and CDR2 (germline): SQVTM, ANQGSEA. The CDR3 runs to 14 residues. Between the trimmed V and J ends, which lost 6 bases and 4 bases, there was a span of 17 bases. The CDR3 protein is CSVHPPTRPDTQYF. The DNA of the CDR3 is TGCAGCGTACATCCTCCTACACGACCAGATACGCAGTATTTT.

The gene calls are TRBV3-1 and TRBJ1-1; 8 bases fit TRBD1. Germline V gene sequence: CDR1 LGHDT, CDR2 YNNKEL (reference sequence). The V and J ends lost 4 bases and 10 bases, in that order; junction bases with no gene match: 5. This CDR3 has 12 residues. The CDR3 here is CASSRGGTGAFF. For the CDR3, the DNA is TGTGCCAGCAGCCGAGGCGGGACAGGAGCTTTCTTT. Complete variable domain (other parts from reference TRBV3-1 and TRBJ1-1): DTAVSQTPKYLVTQMGNDKSIKCEQNLGHDTMYWYKQDSKKFLKIMFSYNNKELIINETVPNRFSPKSPDKAHLNLHINSLELGDSAVYFCASSRGGTGAFFGQGTRLTVV.

The chain couples TRBV5-1 to TRBJ2-5; 8 nucleotides match TRBD2. Per the germline V gene, CDR1 is SGHRS and CDR2 is YFSETQ. This CDR3 region has 16 residues. V gave up 4 bases and J gave up 4 bases; unmatched junction bases: 12. CDR3 in DNA: TGCGCCAGCAGCCCCGGACTCTCCGGGGGGGCAGAGACCCAGTACTTC. Translation: CASSPGLSGGAETQYF.